The present T cell receptor (beta chain) was sequenced within a study of tumor-infiltrating lymphocytes in localized non-small cell lung cancer. Study summary: Several tumor histologies, both smoking statuses, and some post-neoadjuvant chemotherapy samples were included.

Only a few counts were recorded for this clone. Its antigen is unknown. The germline V gene encodes CDR1 MGHRA and CDR2 YSYEKL. The V and J ends lost 0 bases and 8 bases, in that order; junction bases with no gene match: 1. There are 13 residues in the CDR3. Only in-frame clones appear in the TCRdb table, and some are missing; sequencing was by immunoSEQ multiplex PCR. The sample includes 3,000 or so clones, approximately 60% of them seen just once. Study conclusions and caveats: Technical variation could not be separated from intratumor heterogeneity here.

The chain recombines TRBV4-1 with TRBJ1-2; 9 bases are shared with TRBD1. This TCR derives from a human donor with non-small cell lung cancer. Material: uninvolved lung tissue not adjacent to the tumor. CDR3 nucleotide sequence: TGCGCCAGCAGCCAAGAAGGGACAGGGGGCTACACCTTC. This encodes CASSQEGTGGYTF.